Detailed here is one TCR beta chain. Its cognate antigen is unknown. TCRdb re-analysed the RT-PCR reads in MiXCR, keeping a single row per CDR3 protein. The repertoire includes about 570,000 distinct CDR3 sequences, roughly 12% of them detected once, and roughly a tenth sits in the top ten. The data are from a study of response to subunit inactivated influenza vaccine. The CDR3 runs to 14 residues. General study results and limits: Authors suggested each seasonal flu vaccination may recruit only limited numbers of new T cells.

The J gene is TRBJ2-2, the V gene TRBV21-1; TRBD1 was called by the table and not checked on the DNA. TRBV21-1 is tagged as a pseudogene. The specimen comprised PBMCs from blood, sampled on the day of vaccination. The receptor was isolated from a man aged 45 to 65 who received an inactivated influenza vaccine. The CDR3 coding sequence is TGTGCCAGCAGCAAGGACAGGAACACCGGGGAGCTGTTTTTT. Translated, it gives CASSKDRNTGELFF.